This entry concerns a single T cell receptor beta chain. Germline V lookup: CDR1 SQVTM, CDR2 ANQGSEA. The V and J ends lost 1 base and 6 bases, in that order; junction bases with no gene match: 9. The CDR3 is 17 amino acids. This record comes from a study of T cell changes during pregnancy in multiple sclerosis. Sequenced by immunoSEQ multiplex PCR; TCRdb stores in-frame clones only, minus some. This sample has 25,000 to 40,000 clones, with approximately 91% found just once. Sample: CD8+ T cells from peripheral blood mononuclear cells, taken in the second trimester of pregnancy. This TCR derives from a female donor with multiple sclerosis, enrolled in a pregnancy study. The rearrangement uses TRBV29-1 and TRBJ2-1; 13 bases map to TRBD2. The CDR3 sequence: CSVEGLAGGSGGNEQFF. The DNA for the CDR3 is TGCAGCGTTGAAGGACTAGCGGGAGGATCAGGGGGCAATGAGCAGTTCTTC.